The rows below give T cell receptor beta chains drawn from one sample of a study of CD8 T cells in Susac syndrome. MiXCR, run by TCRdb on the immunoSEQ multiplex PCR reads, gives a single entry per CDR3 protein. The sample holds 80,000 or so distinct CDR3 sequences; 94% are singletons and the top ten take about 0.52%. Source material: CD8+ T cells from PBMCs. Receptors originate from a human donor with Susac syndrome. Both conserved end residues are part of each CDR3. The D gene is left open where the match is weak. Not every row has a clone size; where given, it reads once, few, many or a size class.

clone_size j_call v_call d_call cdr3_nt cdr3_aa
- TRBJ2-1 TRBV20-1 - TGCAGTGCTAGAGATTTGGGGCGACTGCACAATGAGCAGTTCTTC CSARDLGRLHNEQFF
once TRBJ1-2 TRBV10-3 TRBD1 TGTGCCATCTTGTTGGGGGACAGCCTCAACTATGGCTACACCTTC CAILLGDSLNYGYTF
- TRBJ2-7 TRBV15 - TGTGCCACCAGCAGCACTGACAGACCCTACGAGCAGTACTTC CATSSTDRPYEQYF
- TRBJ2-1 TRBV27 TRBD2 TGTGCCAGCAGTTTTTTGGCTAGCGGGTCCTACAATGAGCAGTTCTTC CASSFLASGSYNEQFF
few TRBJ2-7 TRBV29-1 TRBD1 TGCAGCGTTGAGGACAGGGGGCAATCCTACGAGCAGTACTTC CSVEDRGQSYEQYF
- TRBJ2-5 TRBV2 TRBD2 TGTGCCTTCAGTAGGACTAGCGGGGGAACACAAGAGACCCAGTACTTC CAFSRTSGGTQETQYF
- TRBJ2-7 TRBV5-1 TRBD2 TGCGCCAGCAGCTTGCCCAGGGAGGGGAGCTCCTACGAGCAGTACTTC CASSLPREGSSYEQYF
- TRBJ1-6 TRBV10-2 - TGCGCCAGCAGGGGGGACACGGCTTCACCCCTCCACTTT CASRGDTASPLHF
- TRBJ1-2 TRBV9 - TGTGCCAGCACCCGGGACCGAAACGCAGGCTACACCTTC CASTRDRNAGYTF
once TRBJ1-2 TRBV13 - TGTGCCAGCAGCTTACGTGTCAACTATGGCTACACCTTC CASSLRVNYGYTF
- TRBJ1-2 TRBV19 TRBD1 TGTGCCAGTACCGGCAGGGGGGCTTCGTTTGGCTACACCTTC CASTGRGASFGYTF
- TRBJ1-5 TRBV4-1 - TGCGCCAGCAGCCAAGCCGGAAGACCTCAGCCCCAGCATTTT CASSQAGRPQPQHF
once TRBJ1-2 TRBV25-1 TRBD1 TGTGCCAGCAGTCAATGGGACAGGGCTTCGGAGGGCTACACCTTC CASSQWDRASEGYTF
once TRBJ2-5 TRBV6-5 - TGTGCCAGCAGTTACTCGGAGCCAAGGGAGACCCAGTACTTC CASSYSEPRETQYF
once TRBJ2-3 TRBV15 TRBD1 TGTGCCACCAGCAGAGAAAAGAGACAGGGGGCTGCAGATACGCAGTATTTT CATSREKRQGAADTQYF
- TRBJ1-4 TRBV7-2 TRBD1 TGTGCCAGCAGCTCCTTCCCCCGGACAGGGGTGGAAAAACTGTTTTTT CASSSFPRTGVEKLFF
- TRBJ2-1 TRBV27 - TGTGCCAGCAGCCAGGGGGGTGAGCAGTTCTTC CASSQGGEQFF
once TRBJ2-5 TRBV7-2 - TGTGCCAGCAGCTTAAACAAGAAAGAGACCCAGTACTTC CASSLNKKETQYF
- TRBJ2-7 TRBV20-1 - TGCAGTGCTAGAGATTGGGGGGAGCAGTACTTC CSARDWGEQYF
- TRBJ2-5 TRBV9 - TGTGCCAGCAGCGAGGGGGGGAAAGAGACCCAGTACTTC CASSEGGKETQYF
- TRBJ1-1 TRBV7-6 - TGTGCCAGCAGCCCCCGGACAGCTGAAGCTTTCTTT CASSPRTAEAFF
- TRBJ2-7 TRBV4-2 TRBD1 TGTGCCAGCAGCCAAGGTCAGGGGGCCTTGCAGCAGTACTTC CASSQGQGALQQYF
- TRBJ1-1 TRBV10-3 - TGTGCCATCAGAGGGGGAAACACTGAAGCTTTCTTT CAIRGGNTEAFF
- TRBJ2-3 TRBV10-3 - TGTGCCATCAGTGATCCAGTTGGAGATACGCAGTATTTT CAISDPVGDTQYF
- TRBJ2-2 TRBV6-5 - TGTGCCAGCAGTCCTATGATTGGGGGAACCGGGGAGCTGTTTTTT CASSPMIGGTGELFF
- TRBJ2-1 TRBV6-2/TRBV6-3 - TGTGCCAGCAGTTACGGTCCCTACAATGAGCAGTTCTTC CASSYGPYNEQFF
- TRBJ2-3 TRBV20-1 - TGCAGTGCTAGCGGGGGACTGGCAGATACGCAGTATTTT CSASGGLADTQYF
- TRBJ2-2 TRBV5-4 TRBD1 TGTGCCAGCAGGGAGACAGGGACCGGGGAGCTGTTTTTT CASRETGTGELFF
- TRBJ2-3 TRBV27 TRBD2 TGTGCCAGCAGTTCCCAGCGGGGCGTTTCTAGCACAGATACGCAGTATTTT CASSSQRGVSSTDTQYF
- TRBJ2-5 TRBV9 TRBD2 TGTGCCAGCAGCGCAAGCGGGACCTCCAAAGAGACCCAGTACTTC CASSASGTSKETQYF
- TRBJ2-1 TRBV15 - TGTGCCACCAGCAGCGCGGAAAACAATGAGCAGTTCTTC CATSSAENNEQFF
- TRBJ2-1 TRBV27 - TGTGCCAGCAGTTTAAAAGGGAGTTTCCATGAGCAGTTCTTC CASSLKGSFHEQFF
- TRBJ1-5 TRBV19 - TGTGCCAGTAGTATGGACAATCAGCCCCAGCATTTT CASSMDNQPQHF
- TRBJ2-3 TRBV12-3/TRBV12-4 - TGTGCCAGCAGTTTTAGGAGAGATACGCAGTATTTT CASSFRRDTQYF
- TRBJ2-7 TRBV7-8 - TGTGCCAGCAGCTTAGACCTGGGGGGAGAGCAGTACTTC CASSLDLGGEQYF
once TRBJ2-3 TRBV4-1 - TGCGCCAGCAGCCAAGAGACTGGCACAGATACGCAGTATTTT CASSQETGTDTQYF
few TRBJ2-1 TRBV13 - TGTGCCAGCAGCTTAGACAATGAGCAGTTCTTC CASSLDNEQFF
- TRBJ2-3 TRBV2 - TGTGCCAGCAGCCTCTATACTAGCACAGATACGCAGTATTTT CASSLYTSTDTQYF
- TRBJ2-3 TRBV7-2 - TGTGCCAGCAGCTTACTAAGTGGCACAGATACGCAGTATTTT CASSLLSGTDTQYF
- TRBJ2-7 TRBV29-1 TRBD2 TGCAGCGTTGAGCGGGGGGCCTACGAGCAGTACTTC CSVERGAYEQYF
- TRBJ2-1 TRBV11-2 TRBD1 TGTGCCAGCAGACTTGGACAGGGCCTAGATGAGCAGTTCTTC CASRLGQGLDEQFF
- TRBJ2-7 TRBV6-1 - TGTGCCAGCAGCCGTGGAGAGGGGGTGGTTGTTTCCTACGAGCAGTACTTC CASSRGEGVVVSYEQYF
- TRBJ1-6 TRBV2 - TGTGCCAGCTTTTCCGGGGTATCCCTCCACTTT CASFSGVSLHF